This T cell receptor (beta chain) comes out of a study of cytotoxic CD8 clonotypes in ibrutinib-treated CLL. In the study overall: Over 9 relapsed/refractory, roughly 15 treatment-naive; approximately 18 IGHV unmutated.

Study-wide results and limits: At baseline, clonality was higher than in age-matched healthy donors and correlated with CD8+ counts. Before falling back toward baseline at progression, clonality had risen at the time of ibrutinib response.

This clone appeared a few times. Its matching antigen is unknown. Sequenced by immunoSEQ multiplex PCR; TCRdb stores in-frame clones only, minus some. The sample carries a few hundred thousand clones, over 55% recorded once. V gave up 3 bases and J gave up 5 bases, with 18 bases separating them. CDR3 length: 15 amino acids. Per the germline V gene, CDR1 is SGHRS and CDR2 is YFSETQ. This chain connects TRBV5-1 to TRBJ2-7, with no clear D. The sequencing here drew on PBMCs, taken after 36 months of ibrutinib treatment. This TCR was sampled from a human donor with chronic lymphocytic leukemia. The CDR3 DNA reads TGCGCCAGCAGCTCATCCGGGCCCCATATCGACGAGCAGTACTTC. It yields the protein CASSSSGPHIDEQYF.